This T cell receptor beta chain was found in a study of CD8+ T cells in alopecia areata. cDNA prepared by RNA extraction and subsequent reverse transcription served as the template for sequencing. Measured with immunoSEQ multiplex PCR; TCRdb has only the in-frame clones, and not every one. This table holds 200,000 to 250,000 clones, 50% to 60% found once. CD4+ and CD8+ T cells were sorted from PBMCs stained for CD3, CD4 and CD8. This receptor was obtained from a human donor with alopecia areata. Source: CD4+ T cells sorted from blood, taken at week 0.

This chain's CDR3 is CAWSPRGEQFF. In DNA form, the CDR3 reads TGTGCCTGGAGTCCCCGGGGGGAGCAGTTCTTC. This chain links TRBV30 with TRBJ2-1, with D perhaps matching TRBD2 (6 bases). Germline V lookup: CDR1 GTSNPN, CDR2 SVGIG (reference sequence). The length of the CDR3 is 11 residues. V was trimmed by 2 bases and J by 10 bases, leaving 9 bases between them.